Only one count was recorded for the clone carrying this TCR beta chain. Its matching antigen is unknown. The PCR contained 60 Vbeta and 13 Jbeta primers. Measured with immunoSEQ multiplex PCR; TCRdb has only the in-frame clones, and not every one. The sample shows approximately 180,000 clones, just over 75% of them seen only once. From germline, CDR1 is LNHDA and CDR2 SQIVND (reference sequence). V was trimmed by 5 bases and J by 2 bases, leaving 12 bases between them. CDR3 length equals 14 residues. The sample belongs to a study of cytomegalovirus exposure and HLA in healthy donors. Overall study findings and caveats: Follow-up analysis seemed to connect common viral pathogens with several of the most significant clusters identified.

The chain employs TRBV19 and TRBJ1-1; TRBD1 might be the D (6 bases). The TCR was taken from a woman younger than 45 in good health and CMV-seropositive. Sequencing was performed on PBMCs. The CDR3 here is CASSFARGNTEAFF. The CDR3 DNA is TGTGCCAGTAGTTTCGCCAGGGGAAACACTGAAGCTTTCTTT.